This T cell receptor beta chain was captured in a study of blood T cell repertoires in COVID-19. Assay: immunoSEQ multiplex PCR; the TCRdb copy retains only in-frame clones and omits some. The table has 200,000 or so clones, 80% seen once; the top ten hold less than 7%. Germline loops: CDR1 LNHDA, CDR2 SQIVND (reference sequence). The CDR3 contains 15 residues. V lost 5 bases and J lost 5; bases outside the gene matches: 7. This TCR came from a woman between 65 and 79 years old with acute or convalescent COVID-19. Sequenced sample: peripheral blood. The J gene is TRBJ1-5, the V gene TRBV19, with 9 bases fitting TRBD1. The CDR3 spells CASSFDRGNYQPQHF. The CDR3 bases are TGTGCCAGTAGTTTTGACAGGGGGAATTATCAGCCCCAGCATTTT.